These 23 T cell receptor beta chains were all obtained from the same sample, sequenced in a study of cytomegalovirus exposure and HLA in healthy donors. With 60 Vbeta and 13 Jbeta primers, the PCR was carried out. Repertoires were generated with immunoSEQ multiplex PCR, while TCRdb's copy carries only in-frame clones and drops some. Here the sample spans 150,000 to 200,000 clones, around 76% being singletons. The sample comprised PBMCs. The receptor source for this set is a woman aged 25 to 39 in good health and CMV-seropositive.

A note on this clone: Germline is not matched at one junction end, which may reflect a read error. The sample carries other DNA sequences with the same CDR3. The CDR3, as DNA: TGCACCATCGGGGGGGCTCAGACTCAGTACTTC. Amino acids: CTIGGAQTQYF. The rearrangement uses TRBV29-1 and TRBJ2-5; 8 positions match TRBD2. The CDR3 runs to 11 residues. The germline V gene has CDR1 SQVTM and CDR2 ANQGSEA. Drawing the rest from reference TRBV29-1 and TRBJ2-5, the complete variable domain is SAVISQKPSRDICQRGTSLTIQCQVDSQVTMMFWYRQQPGQSLTLIATANQGSEATYESGFVIDKFPISRPNLTFSTLTVSNMSPEDSSIYLCTIGGAQTQYFGPGTRLLVL.

The chain has TRBV4-3 and TRBJ2-7, with D unclear. CDR1 and CDR2 (germline): LGHNA, YSLEER. CDR3 size: 14 residues. The V end lost 4 bases, the J end lost 0 bases, and 10 bases lay between the germline ends. CDR3 sequence reads: CASSRGEVSYEQYF. DNA of the CDR3: TGCGCCAGCAGCCGTGGTGAGGTCTCCTACGAGCAGTACTTC.

The chain combines TRBV9 with TRBJ2-3; D is possibly TRBD1 (6 bases). CDR1 is SGDLS and CDR2 is YYNGEE in the germline V gene. This CDR3 contains 13 residues. Deletions cut 4 bases from V and 5 bases from J, with 11 bases between. CDR3: CASSTTGRDTQYF. DNA for the CDR3: TGTGCCAGCAGCACCACAGGGAGAGATACGCAGTATTTT.

The chain is built from TRBV5-6 and TRBJ2-5; weak D call: TRBD2 (6 bases). V was trimmed by 3 bases and J by 1 base, leaving 13 bases between them. The CDR3 length is 15 residues. In germline, CDR1 is SGHDT, CDR2 YYEEEE. The DNA for the CDR3 is TGTGCCAGCAGCTCCTCCGGCGGGGCCCAAGAGACCCAGTACTTC. This gives the protein CASSSSGGAQETQYF. The full variable domain, its missing parts supplied by reference TRBV5-6 and TRBJ2-5, is DAGVTQSPTHLIKTRGQQVTLRCSPKSGHDTVSWYQQALGQGPQFIFQYYEEEERQRGNFPDRFSGHQFPNYSSELNVNALLLGDSALYLCASSSSGGAQETQYFGPGTRLLVL.

The gene calls are TRBV7-2 and TRBJ2-3; D is undetermined. This CDR3 spans 13 amino acids. Deletions cut 0 bases from V and 3 bases from J, with 4 bases between. Germline V CDR1 and CDR2: SGHTA, FQGNSA. CDR3 nucleotides: TGTGCCAGCAGCTTAGCACAAACAGATACGCAGTATTTT. It yields the protein CASSLAQTDTQYF.

This rearrangement joins TRBV28 to TRBJ1-4; D not certain. Per the germline V gene, CDR1 is MDHEN and CDR2 is SYDVKM. The CDR3 runs to 13 residues. V gave up 8 bases and J gave up 7 bases, with 14 bases separating them. The CDR3 reads CASLAGVGEKLFF. CDR3 sequence (DNA): TGTGCCAGCCTTGCAGGTGTAGGTGAAAAACTGTTTTTT.

This clone was seen more than once but under ten times. The chain couples TRBV5-1 to TRBJ1-2; D gene unclear. This CDR3 comprises 12 residues. Germline assignment: CDR1 SGHRS and CDR2 YFSETQ. V dropped 3 bases and J dropped 6 bases, with 9 bases sitting between them. The DNA for the CDR3 is TGCGCCAGCAGCTCCCCCGCGGATGGCTACACCTTC. Its protein is CASSSPADGYTF.

This chain uses TRBV6-1 with TRBJ1-3; D gene uncertain. The CDR3 contains 14 residues. V shed 7 bases and J shed 0 bases, with 10 bases lying between them. The germline V gene encodes CDR1 MNHNS and CDR2 SASEGT. CDR3 DNA sequence: TGTGCCAGCAACCCCACCTACTCTGGAAACACCATATATTTT. As protein: CASNPTYSGNTIYF.

This clone is a singleton in its sample. The chain is built from TRBV25-1 and TRBJ1-5; the match to TRBD1 covers 9 bases. J was trimmed by 6 bases and V by 5 bases; bases with no gene match: 5. The CDR3 length is 14 residues. Germline V gene data show CDR1 as MGHDK and CDR2 as SYGVNS. The DNA of the CDR3 is TGTGCCAGCAGTCTGGGACAGGGAACTCAGCCCCAGCATTTT. Translation gives CASSLGQGTQPQHF.

The chain has TRBV27 and TRBJ1-2, with D possibly being TRBD1 (5 bases). Germline V gene lookup returns CDR1 MNHEY and CDR2 SMNVEV (reference sequence). The CDR3 spans 15 residues. V lost 4 bases to trimming and J lost 6 bases, with 18 bases between them. For the CDR3, the DNA is TGTGCCAGCAGTTCCACCCCCGACAGTCAGGATGGCTACACCTTC. It yields the protein CASSSTPDSQDGYTF.

The rearrangement uses TRBV28 and TRBJ2-1, with 10 positions matching TRBD2. Per germline, CDR1 MDHEN and CDR2 SYDVKM. Trimming took 7 bases from V and 2 from J; bases not matched to a gene: 2. This CDR3 spans 14 amino acids. In DNA, the CDR3 is TGTGCCAGCACCAGCGGGGGGGCCTACAATGAGCAGTTCTTC. Its protein is CASTSGGAYNEQFF.

This chain connects TRBV7-9 to TRBJ2-2; 7 nucleotides match TRBD1. With 8 bases clipped from V and 2 bases from J, the junction kept 8 bases outside the gene matches. The CDR3 totals 15 residues. Germline V lookup: CDR1 SEHNR, CDR2 FQNEAQ (reference sequence). CDR3 protein: CASGPGQRNTGELFF. CDR3 sequence (DNA): TGTGCCAGCGGGCCGGGACAGAGAAACACCGGGGAGCTGTTTTTT.

This clone was picked up a small number of times. The rearrangement links TRBV10-3 to TRBJ2-7; 15 bases line up with TRBD2. CDR1 and CDR2 (germline): ENHRY, SYGVKD. V lost 8 bases, J lost 7 bases, and 12 bases stayed unmatched. This CDR3 has 16 residues. CDR3 DNA: TGTGCCATCGGGGAAAGGACTAGCGGGGGGGTAAGGGAGCAGTACTTC. It codes for CAIGERTSGGVREQYF.

The chain is built from TRBV23-1 and TRBJ2-7; 7 positions match TRBD1. TRBV23-1 is classed as an ORF, of uncertain function. V lost 3 bases, J lost 3 bases, and 11 bases stayed unmatched. The CDR3 has 16 amino acids. The CDR3 DNA follows: TGCGCCAGCAGTCACCCCGACAGGGCCTCCCGCTACGAGCAGTACTTC. This encodes CASSHPDRASRYEQYF.

The chain has TRBV6-6 and TRBJ2-5; 13 nucleotides align to TRBD2. J lost 5 bases, V lost 8 bases, and 11 bases had no gene match. Germline-derived CDR1 and CDR2 are MNHNY and SVGAGI (reference sequence). The CDR3 runs to 16 residues. The CDR3 nucleotides read TGTGCCAGCCTCGGGACTAGCGGGGCCACAGGGGAGACCCAGTACTTC. Amino acid sequence: CASLGTSGATGETQYF.

Turning to this clone: One junction end disagrees with the germline gene, perhaps due to a read error. V usage is TRBV10-3 and J usage is TRBJ2-7; D is perhaps TRBD1 (5 bases). CDR1 is ENHRY and CDR2 is SYGVKD in the germline V gene. CDR3 length: 12 amino acids. Here the CDR3 reads CAVSKDTYEQYF. CDR3 DNA sequence: TGTGCCGTCAGTAAGGACACCTACGAGCAGTACTTC.

This sequence joins TRBV18 and TRBJ1-3, with D unclear. Germline V gene lookup returns CDR1 KGHSH and CDR2 LQKENI. The V end lost 10 bases, the J end lost 0 bases, and 7 bases lay between the germline ends. The CDR3 has 12 amino acids. CDR3 amino acids: CATEDSGNTIYF. CDR3 nucleotide sequence: TGTGCCACCGAGGACTCTGGAAACACCATATATTTT.

V is TRBV6-5 and J is TRBJ2-1; possibly TRBD2 for D (6 bases). Per the germline V gene, CDR1 is MNHEY and CDR2 is SVGAGI. The CDR3 totals 14 residues. V lost 5 bases to trimming and J lost 7 bases, with 15 bases between them. CDR3 coding DNA: TGTGCCAGCAGTCGACTCGAGGAGGGAAATGAGCAGTTCTTC. Residues: CASSRLEEGNEQFF.

The chain carries TRBV4-3 and TRBJ2-2, with 7 bases identical to TRBD1. The CDR3 runs to 16 residues. V was clipped by 1 base and J by 7 bases; unmatched bases: 9. Germline lookup yields CDR1 LGHNA and CDR2 YSLEER. The CDR3 sequence: CASSQVPTGLHGELFF. The CDR3 coding sequence is TGCGCCAGCAGCCAAGTTCCGACAGGGCTTCACGGGGAGCTGTTTTTT.

The chain carries TRBV9 and TRBJ2-1; D possibly corresponds to TRBD2 (6 bases). This CDR3 region has 16 residues. CDR1 SGDLS and CDR2 YYNGEE come from the germline V gene. The V end was cut by 0 bases, the J end by 5 bases, with 15 bases between. The chain's CDR3 is CASSVVDSGFDNEQFF. Written as DNA, the CDR3 is TGTGCCAGCAGCGTAGTCGATAGCGGCTTCGACAATGAGCAGTTCTTC.

As concerns this clone: At one of its ends the junction is not consistent with the germline gene, which may arise from a read error. The V and J genes are TRBV7-9 and TRBJ1-6; a possible D gene is TRBD1 (6 bases). Germline values: CDR1 SEHNR, CDR2 FQNEAQ (reference sequence). This CDR3 has 15 residues. The CDR3 DNA reads as TGTGCCAGCAAAGGCAGGGGCATCTATAATCCACCCCTCCACTTT. Amino acid sequence: CASKGRGIYNPPLHF.

The chain links TRBV18 to TRBJ1-4, with no clear D. Germline V gene lookup returns CDR1 KGHSH and CDR2 LQKENI. This CDR3 comprises 15 residues. V lost 2 bases, J lost 5 bases, and 12 bases lay in between. In DNA, the CDR3 is TGTGCCAGCTCACCAAACGAACCTCTAAATGAAAAACTGTTTTTT. Protein product: CASSPNEPLNEKLFF.

The table lists this clone with a few counts. The V and J genes are TRBV5-1 and TRBJ2-5, with 12 positions matching TRBD2. The ends lost 4 bases at V and 4 bases at J; junction bases unmatched: 8. Germline V gene data show CDR1 as SGHRS and CDR2 as YFSETQ. The CDR3 is 16 amino acids. CDR3 nucleotide sequence: TGCGCCAGCAGCGCGACTAGCGGGGGCCGGGGAGAGACCCAGTACTTC. This codes for CASSATSGGRGETQYF.